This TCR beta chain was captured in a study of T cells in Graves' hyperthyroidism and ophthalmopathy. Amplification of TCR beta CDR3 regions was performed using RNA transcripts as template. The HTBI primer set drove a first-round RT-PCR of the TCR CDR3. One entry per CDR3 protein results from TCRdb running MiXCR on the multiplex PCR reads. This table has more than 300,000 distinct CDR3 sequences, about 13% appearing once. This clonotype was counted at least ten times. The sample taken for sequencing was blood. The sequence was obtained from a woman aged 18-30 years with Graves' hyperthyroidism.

CDR3 residues: CASSSSGLSNEQFF. In DNA form, the CDR3 reads TGTGCCAGCAGCTCTTCCGGACTCTCGAATGAGCAGTTCTTC. The chain combines TRBV7-9 with TRBJ2-1, with TRBD2 as a possible D gene (5 bases). Trimming stripped 4 bases from V and 7 bases from J, with 14 bases between. Germline V gene data show CDR1 as SEHNR and CDR2 as FQNEAQ (reference sequence). The CDR3 loop spans 14 amino acids.